The clone carrying this T cell receptor beta chain was observed a few times. The antigen is undetermined. RNA, once extracted, was reverse transcribed into cDNA for use as the sequencing template. The protocol was immunoSEQ multiplex PCR, while the TCRdb copy is restricted to in-frame clones and leaves out a portion. The data show 200,000 to 250,000 clones, about 57% seen once. Stated treatment: oral pan-JAK inhibitor, 5-10 mg twice daily. Both peripheral blood and punch biopsies of lesional scalp skin were obtained from patients who had alopecia areata. This entry is derived from a study of CD8+ T cells in alopecia areata. Findings and caveats of the study: Among the top 100, expanded CD8+ clones, as well as scalp clonality, were significantly decreased by tofacitinib.

The V gene's germline CDR1 is SQVTM and CDR2 ANQGSEA. The CDR3 is 12 amino acids. The germline V and J ends were trimmed by 2 bases and 7 bases, with 6 bases remaining between them. The material sequenced was CD4+ T cells sorted from blood, taken at week 4, from a patient treated with tofacitinib. The chain has TRBV29-1 and TRBJ2-6; D is undetermined. The TCR originated in a human donor with alopecia areata. CDR3 sequence: CSVEMGANVLTF. In DNA form, the CDR3 reads TGCAGCGTTGAAATGGGTGCCAACGTCCTGACTTTC.